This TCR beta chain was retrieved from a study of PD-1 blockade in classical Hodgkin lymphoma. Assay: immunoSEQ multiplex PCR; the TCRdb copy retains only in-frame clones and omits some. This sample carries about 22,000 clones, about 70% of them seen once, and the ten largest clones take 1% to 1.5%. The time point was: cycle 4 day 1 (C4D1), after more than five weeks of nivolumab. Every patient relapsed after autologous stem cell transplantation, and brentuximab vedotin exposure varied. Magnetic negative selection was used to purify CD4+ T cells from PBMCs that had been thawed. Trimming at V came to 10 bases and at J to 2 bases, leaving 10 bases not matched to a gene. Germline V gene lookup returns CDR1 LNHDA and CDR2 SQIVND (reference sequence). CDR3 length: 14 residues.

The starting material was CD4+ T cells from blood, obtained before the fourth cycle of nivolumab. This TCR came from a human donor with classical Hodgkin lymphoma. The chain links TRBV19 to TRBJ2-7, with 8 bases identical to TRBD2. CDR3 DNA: TGTGCCACCGGGGGGGCCCCACTTACCTACGAGCAGTACTTC. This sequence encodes CATGGAPLTYEQYF.